The 8 T cell receptor beta chains given below trace back to one sample, sequenced in a study of blood T cells in healthy people across ages. Next came a second PCR, run for about 6 to 12 cycles, which used a sample-barcoded 5' primer along with a J-beta primer mix. TCRdb ran MiXCR on the 5' RACE reads and lists one entry per CDR3 protein. Counted here are under 2,000,000 distinct CDR3 sequences, just under 50% occurring once; the ten biggest clones make up 2.1%. Material for sequencing was blood. The receptor source for this set is a woman in her thirties or forties in good health.

With regard to this clonotype: The junction departs from the called germline gene at one end, perhaps through a read error. This rearrangement joins TRBV12-3 or TRBV12-4 to TRBJ2-3; D is possibly TRBD2 (5 bases). The CDR3 loop spans 16 amino acids. The DNA of the CDR3 is TGTGCCAGCAGGCCCCGAGGACTTGGAAGCATAGATACGCAGTATTTT. Its translation is CASRPRGLGSIDTQYF.

This clonotype came up a few times. The J gene is TRBJ2-1, the V gene TRBV12-3 or TRBV12-4; D is possibly TRBD2 (5 bases). Trimming removed 8 bases from V and 2 bases from J, with 10 bases in between. The CDR3 has 13 amino acids. CDR3 in DNA: TGTGCCAGCGGCGGGCTTCCCTACAATGAGCAGTTCTTC. Protein: CASGGLPYNEQFF.

CDR3: CASSLQGQQNTEAFF. The CDR3 coding sequence is TGTGCCAGCAGCTTACAGGGACAGCAGAACACTGAAGCTTTCTTT. This chain uses TRBV7-2 with TRBJ1-1; 7 positions agree with TRBD1. The CDR3 is 15 residues long. Per the germline V gene, CDR1 is SGHTA and CDR2 is FQGNSA. V was pared by 2 bases and J by 1 base, with 4 bases of the junction left unmatched.

This clonotype was observed a few times. The rearrangement joins TRBV20-1 to TRBJ1-2, with 10 bases aligning to TRBD1. Germline trimming cut 0 bases from V and 8 bases from J; bases unmatched to any gene: 9. CDR1 DFQATT and CDR2 SNEGSKA come from the germline V gene (reference sequence). The CDR3 has 15 residues. The CDR3 DNA reads as TGCAGTGCTAGAGATTTCGGGGGACAGGGGCTCGGCTACACCTTC. It translates to CSARDFGGQGLGYTF.

This clonotype was seen more than once but under ten times. The chain is built from TRBV4-2 and TRBJ2-1; D is possibly TRBD2 (6 bases). Trimming left V 3 bases short and J 6 bases short, with 27 bases between. The CDR3 sequence is 19 residues long. CDR1 is LGHNA, CDR2 YNFKEQ, per germline. CDR3 protein: CASSHRLDGDSTGGNEQFF. The CDR3 DNA follows: TGTGCCAGCAGCCATCGCCTCGATGGGGACTCCACTGGGGGCAATGAGCAGTTCTTC.

This clonotype was counted a few times. The rearrangement joins TRBV5-4 to TRBJ2-1; D gene ambiguous. With 3 bases removed from V and 8 bases from J, the gap between germline ends came to 15 bases. Germline-derived CDR1 and CDR2 are SGHNT and YYREEE (reference sequence). The CDR3 contains 14 residues. The CDR3 here is CASSSGNSRHEQFF. As DNA, the CDR3 is TGTGCCAGCAGCTCTGGGAATAGTCGGCATGAGCAGTTCTTC.

This clonotype was observed a handful of times. V usage is TRBV28 and J usage is TRBJ2-6, with a weak D call TRBD2 (5 bases). This CDR3 has 15 residues. Germline lookup yields CDR1 MDHEN and CDR2 SYDVKM. The V and J ends lost 3 bases and 2 bases respectively, with 8 bases between them. CDR3 coding DNA: TGTGCCAGCAGTTTTGACGGGACTGGGGCCAACGTCCTGACTTTC. Amino acids: CASSFDGTGANVLTF.

Comments on this clonotype: One end of the junction does not line up with germline, which may come from a read error. The chain employs TRBV4-2 and TRBJ2-6, with a tentative D call TRBD1 (5 bases). Germline V gene data show CDR1 as LGHNA and CDR2 as YNFKEQ. The CDR3 extends over 17 amino acids. The CDR3 here is CASSQDALLSGANVPTF. The CDR3 DNA sequence: TGTGCCAGCAGCCAAGATGCACTCCTCTCTGGGGCCAACGTCCCGACTTTC.